These T cell receptor beta chains were read from a single sample in a study of graft-versus-host responses after intestinal transplantation. The protocol was immunoSEQ multiplex PCR, while the TCRdb copy is restricted to in-frame clones and leaves out a portion. The table records tens of thousands of clones, 90% to 95% of them present only once. These receptors' antigens are unknown. This sample comprised unstimulated CD8+ T cells sorted from spleen or lymph node cells, obtained before transplant. The receptor source for this set is a human donor who was the organ donor for an intestinal transplant. The CDR3 runs from the conserved cysteine through the conserved F or W.

CDR3aa: CASSLPLTSGGFSYNEQFF
j_gene: TRBJ2-1
v_gene: TRBV7-9

CDR3aa: CASSTRTGGLYSPLHF
j_gene: TRBJ1-6
v_gene: TRBV5-4

CDR3aa: CASSQEDRRGWGTEAFF
j_gene: TRBJ1-1
v_gene: TRBV4-3

CDR3aa: CASSFGTDYEQYF
j_gene: TRBJ2-7
v_gene: TRBV27

CDR3aa: CASSGGDRVREQYF
j_gene: TRBJ2-7
v_gene: TRBV7-2

CDR3aa: CASSQDHVGGPYEQYF
j_gene: TRBJ2-7
v_gene: TRBV4-1

CDR3aa: CARARTANTEAFF
j_gene: TRBJ1-1
v_gene: TRBV30

CDR3aa: CASSTDNYGYTF
j_gene: TRBJ1-2
v_gene: TRBV14

CDR3aa: CASRPVPRSRYGYTF
j_gene: TRBJ1-2
v_gene: TRBV5-1

CDR3aa: CASSLAAGYQPQHF
j_gene: TRBJ1-5
v_gene: TRBV11-1

CDR3aa: CASSLSSSVYNEQFF
j_gene: TRBJ2-1
v_gene: TRBV28

CDR3aa: CASTGGLYGYTF
j_gene: TRBJ1-2
v_gene: TRBV5-4

CDR3aa: CASRDRVYEQYF
j_gene: TRBJ2-7
v_gene: TRBV5-1

CDR3aa: CASSPLHGGLSYNEQFF
j_gene: TRBJ2-1
v_gene: TRBV28

CDR3aa: CASRPANYFAGPGNEQFF
j_gene: TRBJ2-1
v_gene: TRBV11-3

CDR3aa: CASSSSTSGEPPYNEQFF
j_gene: TRBJ2-1
v_gene: TRBV11-2

CDR3aa: CSVAPLGGTDTQYF
j_gene: TRBJ2-3
v_gene: TRBV29-1

CDR3aa: CASSVVPSGGAFFGELFF
j_gene: TRBJ2-2
v_gene: TRBV9

CDR3aa: CASSQGTGYQPQHF
j_gene: TRBJ1-5
v_gene: TRBV4-1

CDR3aa: CASSLSLWGGYTF
j_gene: TRBJ1-2
v_gene: TRBV7-9

CDR3aa: CASSAPGTHREDTQYF
j_gene: TRBJ2-3
v_gene: TRBV9

CDR3aa: CASIDPRSSYEQYF
j_gene: TRBJ2-7
v_gene: TRBV6-5

CDR3aa: CASSYSQVYGYTF
j_gene: TRBJ1-2
v_gene: TRBV6-5

CDR3aa: CSVAQTVNTEAFF
j_gene: TRBJ1-1
v_gene: TRBV29-1

CDR3aa: CASSQLDGPSPLHF
j_gene: TRBJ1-6
v_gene: TRBV4-1

CDR3aa: CASRVNRGEGYTDTQYF
j_gene: TRBJ2-3
v_gene: TRBV5-4

CDR3aa: CASSLHSGDNQPQHF
j_gene: TRBJ1-5
v_gene: TRBV28

CDR3aa: CASSLTGAGGGEQYF
j_gene: TRBJ2-7
v_gene: TRBV27

CDR3aa: CASSRAHSDTEAFF
j_gene: TRBJ1-1
v_gene: TRBV21-1

CDR3aa: CASSLGQGTAFF
j_gene: TRBJ1-1
v_gene: TRBV7-9

CDR3aa: CASSSGQYYEQYF
j_gene: TRBJ2-7
v_gene: TRBV5-1

CDR3aa: CASSWGQGGGYTF
j_gene: TRBJ1-2
v_gene: TRBV19

CDR3aa: CASSFEGPDTQYF
j_gene: TRBJ2-3
v_gene: TRBV7-8

CDR3aa: CASSSGQGGEQYF
j_gene: TRBJ2-7
v_gene: TRBV13

CDR3aa: CASSLHPNQPQHF
j_gene: TRBJ1-5
v_gene: TRBV2

CDR3aa: CASTSPPRAPGGYTF
j_gene: TRBJ1-2
v_gene: TRBV6-6

CDR3aa: CASSQAQGYTF
j_gene: TRBJ1-2
v_gene: TRBV4-2

CDR3aa: CASSVVEETQYF
j_gene: TRBJ2-5
v_gene: TRBV9

CDR3aa: CASSMGASEAFF
j_gene: TRBJ1-1
v_gene: TRBV7-3

CDR3aa: CASSITWNTEAFF
j_gene: TRBJ1-1
v_gene: TRBV19

CDR3aa: CASSLDHLAGAQETQYF
j_gene: TRBJ2-5
v_gene: TRBV11-3

CDR3aa: CASSEATGVHTF
j_gene: TRBJ1-2
v_gene: TRBV2

CDR3aa: CASSSAGTGSTSTDTQYF
j_gene: TRBJ2-3
v_gene: TRBV5-1

CDR3aa: CASSAGQGAFLSGYTF
j_gene: TRBJ1-2
v_gene: TRBV5-4

CDR3aa: CASSELSGVNTGELFF
j_gene: TRBJ2-2
v_gene: TRBV10-1

CDR3aa: CASSLGTGVYEQYF
j_gene: TRBJ2-7
v_gene: TRBV5-1

CDR3aa: CASSLSHWSVKDNSPLHF
j_gene: TRBJ1-6
v_gene: TRBV27

CDR3aa: CASSQEFSGANVLTF
j_gene: TRBJ2-6
v_gene: TRBV4-2

CDR3aa: CASSPLGFQETQYF
j_gene: TRBJ2-5
v_gene: TRBV4-2

CDR3aa: CASSQEAGPFLANTGELFF
j_gene: TRBJ2-2
v_gene: TRBV4-3